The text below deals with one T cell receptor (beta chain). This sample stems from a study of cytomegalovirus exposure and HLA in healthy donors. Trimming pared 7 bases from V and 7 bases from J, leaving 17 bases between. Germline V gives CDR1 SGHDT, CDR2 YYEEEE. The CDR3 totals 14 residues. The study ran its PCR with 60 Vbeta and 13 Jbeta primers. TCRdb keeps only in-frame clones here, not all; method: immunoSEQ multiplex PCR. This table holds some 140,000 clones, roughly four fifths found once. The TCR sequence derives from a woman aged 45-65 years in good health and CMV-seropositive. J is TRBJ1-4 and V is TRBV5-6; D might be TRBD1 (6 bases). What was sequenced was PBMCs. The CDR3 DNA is TGTGCCAGCCGATTAACAGGGAGAGGTGAAAAACTGTTTTTT. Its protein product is CASRLTGRGEKLFF.